The rows below give T cell receptor beta chains drawn from one sample of a study of chemoradiotherapy in HPV16-positive cancers. Here immunoSEQ multiplex PCR was the method, and the copy in TCRdb shows in-frame clones only, minus some. Among some 10,000 clones listed, 84% were seen once. The sequencing used blood, collected from a patient who underwent chemoradiotherapy. The receptors here all came from a human donor with HPV-associated anogenital cancer. The CDR3 runs from the conserved cysteine through the conserved F or W. The order of the fields is D gene, V gene, J gene, clone size, CDR3 protein, CDR3 DNA. The D gene is left open where the match is weak. A row's size may be missing; if present it is once, few, many or a size class.

>.|TRBV6-6|TRBJ2-3|.
CASSYLSYGDTQYF
TGTGCCAGCAGTTATTTGTCTTACGGTGATACGCAGTATTTT
>.|TRBV14|TRBJ2-7|.
CASSQLRYEQYF
TGTGCCAGCAGCCAGCTTCGCTACGAGCAGTACTTC
>.|TRBV9|TRBJ2-7|.
CASSSQTDEQYF
TGTGCCAGCAGCTCCCAGACTGACGAGCAGTACTTC
>.|TRBV6-5|TRBJ1-2|.
CASSYSGFGYTF
TGTGCCAGCAGTTACTCAGGGTTTGGCTACACCTTC
>.|TRBV4-2|TRBJ2-3|.
CASSQYGGGGSDTQYF
TGTGCCAGCAGCCAATATGGAGGGGGAGGGTCAGATACGCAGTATTTT
>.|TRBV5-6|TRBJ1-2|.
CASTNRDGHGYTF
TGTGCCAGCACCAACCGGGACGGACATGGCTACACCTTC
>.|TRBV6-1|TRBJ1-4|.
CASSEMQDRINEKLFF
TGTGCCAGCAGTGAAATGCAGGACAGAATTAATGAAAAACTGTTTTTT
>.|TRBV7-2|TRBJ2-7|.
CASSDTWNPVEQYF
TGTGCCAGCAGCGACACCTGGAATCCCGTTGAGCAGTACTTC
>TRBD1|TRBV5-4|TRBJ1-2|few
CASSIQGGLGYTF
TGTGCCAGCAGCATACAGGGGGGACTTGGCTACACCTTC
>.|TRBV5-1|TRBJ2-7|.
CASSGGGGAVTYEQYF
TGCGCCAGCAGCGGGGGAGGGGGGGCAGTAACCTACGAGCAGTACTTC
>TRBD1|TRBV2|TRBJ1-1|.
CASTEWTGTTEAFF
TGTGCCAGCACAGAATGGACAGGGACGACTGAAGCTTTCTTT
>.|TRBV6-5|TRBJ1-5|.
CASSYSAARGQPQHF
TGTGCCAGCAGTTACTCGGCAGCCCGGGGTCAGCCCCAGCATTTT
>.|TRBV5-6|TRBJ2-5|once
CASSLGPETQYF
TGTGCCAGCAGCTTGGGGCCGGAGACCCAGTACTTC
>.|TRBV10-3|TRBJ2-7|few
CAISESPSSYEQYF
TGTGCCATCAGTGAGTCACCTTCCTCCTACGAGCAGTACTTC
>.|TRBV11-2|TRBJ2-3|once
CASSFRGAGTDTQYF
TGTGCCAGCAGCTTTAGAGGTGCAGGCACAGATACGCAGTATTTT
>.|TRBV15|TRBJ1-5|.
CATSRAGRSNQPQHF
TGTGCCACCAGCAGAGCCGGCAGGAGCAATCAGCCCCAGCATTTT
>.|TRBV11-3|TRBJ1-6|few
CASSLEENSPLHF
TGTGCCAGCAGCTTAGAGGAGAATTCACCCCTCCACTTT
>.|TRBV5-1|TRBJ2-7|.
CASSLVSGRSGQYF
TGCGCCAGCAGCTTGGTCTCCGGGAGATCGGGGCAGTACTTC